Listed below are T cell receptor beta chains from one sample, sequenced in a study of blood T cell repertoires in COVID-19. Method: immunoSEQ multiplex PCR; TCRdb's copy keeps in-frame clones and lacks some. The sample includes 210,000 or so clones, about nine tenths of them seen just once. The sample taken for sequencing was peripheral blood. The receptors were sampled from a man aged 35 to 55 with acute or convalescent COVID-19. Both conserved end residues are part of each CDR3. The order of the fields is D gene, J gene, clone size, V gene, CDR3 DNA, CDR3 protein. D genes are given only for firm matches. Size tells how often a clone was seen (once, few, many) or the class of an expanded clone, and some rows leave it out.

>-|TRBJ1-5|-|TRBV6-5
TGTGCCAGCAAGCGGGGGGGTAGCAGCAATCAGCCCCAGCATTTT
CASKRGGSSNQPQHF
>-|TRBJ2-7|-|TRBV9
TGTGCCAGTAAACCGGGACTGGGGTTTACAGACGAGCAGTACTTC
CASKPGLGFTDEQYF
>TRBD1|TRBJ1-5|-|TRBV29-1
TGCAGCGTGGGGACAGGGGGCAATGAGAATCAGCCCCAGCATTTT
CSVGTGGNENQPQHF
>-|TRBJ2-7|few|TRBV7-8
TGTGCCACTCAGGTGCCAGGGGGGTCCTACGAGCAGTACTTC
CATQVPGGSYEQYF
>-|TRBJ1-2|-|TRBV28
TGTGCCAGCAGCCTGACAGGAACCAACTATGGCTACACCTTC
CASSLTGTNYGYTF
>TRBD2|TRBJ2-7|-|TRBV7-2
TGTGCCAGCAGCTTAGGGGGGACTAGCTACGAGCAGTACTTC
CASSLGGTSYEQYF
>-|TRBJ2-2|once|TRBV6-5
TGTGCCAGCAGGTCCTACACCGGGGAGCTGTTTTTT
CASRSYTGELFF
>-|TRBJ2-1|-|TRBV7-5
TGTGCCAGAAGCAACAACCCGGGGACTAGTTCGGTAAATGAGCAGTTCTTC
CARSNNPGTSSVNEQFF
>-|TRBJ2-6|-|TRBV6-5
TGTGCCAGTCGGGTGTCTGGGGCCAACGTCCTGACTTTC
CASRVSGANVLTF
>TRBD1|TRBJ1-4|few|TRBV4-2
TGTGCCAGCAGCCAAGCGGACAGGGCTAATGAAAAACTGTTTTTT
CASSQADRANEKLFF
>-|TRBJ1-1|-|TRBV5-6
TGTGCCAGCAGCTCCGGGGCGGGGGACACTGAAGCTTTCTTT
CASSSGAGDTEAFF
>-|TRBJ2-3|-|TRBV7-8
TGTGCCAGCAGCGAACAAATAAGACCGTTCCTAGGCACCCGGGGCACAGATACGCAGTATTTT
CASSEQIRPFLGTRGTDTQYF
>-|TRBJ1-2|-|TRBV21-1
TGTGCCAGCAGCACCCGGGACAGGGCTACTGGCTACACCTTC
CASSTRDRATGYTF
>TRBD1|TRBJ1-6|-|TRBV6-5
TGTGCCAGCAGTAGGACAGGGGTGGGGAATTCACCCCTCCACTTT
CASSRTGVGNSPLHF
>-|TRBJ2-1|-|TRBV4-3
TGCGCCAGCAGCCCATGGGGAAAGGGGGAATGGAACAATGAGCAGTTCTTC
CASSPWGKGEWNNEQFF
>-|TRBJ1-1|-|TRBV5-6
TGTGCCAGCAGCTTGGACTTCAGGGGAGTAAGGACTGAAGCTTTCTTT
CASSLDFRGVRTEAFF
>TRBD2|TRBJ2-5|-|TRBV6-5
TGTGCCAGCAGTTGGGGGACTAGTGGGGAGACCCAGTACTTC
CASSWGTSGETQYF
>-|TRBJ2-2|-|TRBV7-2
TGTGCCAGCAGCTTACAGGGATACACCGGGGAGCTGTTTTTT
CASSLQGYTGELFF
>TRBD1|TRBJ1-1|-|TRBV10-3
TGTGCCATCAGTGCTGGTAGAACAGGGGGATGGAACACTGAAGCTTTCTTT
CAISAGRTGGWNTEAFF
>-|TRBJ2-7|once|TRBV5-1
TGCGCCAGCAGCCTGTTGTACGGCTCCTACGAGCAGTACTTC
CASSLLYGSYEQYF
>TRBD1|TRBJ2-4|-|TRBV5-1
TGCGCCAGCAGCTTGGCCGGGGACAGGAAAAAGGACTTC
CASSLAGDRKKDF
>-|TRBJ2-2|-|TRBV3-1/TRBV3-2
TGTGCCAGCAGCCCCATCCGAAGTCGTACAGGTTCCACCGGGGAGCTGTTTTTT
CASSPIRSRTGSTGELFF
>-|TRBJ1-2|-|TRBV7-9
TGTGCCAGCAGCTTAGGCCTACAACAGGGCGCAGGCTATGGCTACACCTTC
CASSLGLQQGAGYGYTF
>TRBD2|TRBJ2-5|-|TRBV5-6
TGTGCCACTCTAGCGGGGGGTACGGAGACCCAGTACTTC
CATLAGGTETQYF
>-|TRBJ1-2|-|TRBV27
TGTGCCAGCAGTGGGGGGGGCGGCTACACCTTC
CASSGGGGYTF
>-|TRBJ2-2|-|TRBV7-9
TGTGCCAGCACTAGAAACAGGTTGAACACCGGGGAGCTGTTTTTT
CASTRNRLNTGELFF
>-|TRBJ1-5|once|TRBV7-9
TGTGCCAGCAGCTTTTCGAGCAATCAGCCCCAGCATTTT
CASSFSSNQPQHF
>-|TRBJ2-5|-|TRBV27
TGTGCCAGCAGAGACGGGATACAAGAGACCCAGTACTTC
CASRDGIQETQYF
>TRBD2|TRBJ2-6|-|TRBV19
TGTGCCAGTAGTATTCGGGGGGCTGGGGCCAACGTCCTGACTTTC
CASSIRGAGANVLTF
>TRBD1|TRBJ1-1|few|TRBV7-2
TGTGCCAGCAGCCCAAACAGGGGTTTCACTGAAGCTTTCTTT
CASSPNRGFTEAFF
>-|TRBJ2-7|few|TRBV29-1
TGCAGCGTCGATTCCGGTAACGACTACGAGCAGTACTTC
CSVDSGNDYEQYF
>TRBD1|TRBJ1-1|-|TRBV28
TGTGCCAGCAGTTTACAACCGACAGGGGGCACTGAAGCTTTCTTT
CASSLQPTGGTEAFF
>TRBD2|TRBJ2-1|few|TRBV28
TGTGCCAGCAGCCTAGCGGGGGGGAGCTCCTACAATGAGCAGTTCTTC
CASSLAGGSSYNEQFF
>-|TRBJ2-7|once|TRBV6-1
TGTGCCAGCAGTGATGGGAGTCAGACCCCCTACGAGCAGTACTTC
CASSDGSQTPYEQYF
>TRBD2|TRBJ2-1|-|TRBV6-4
TGTGCCAGCAGTCCTTGGACTAGCGGGGAAGGTGAGCAGTTCTTC
CASSPWTSGEGEQFF
>-|TRBJ1-2|-|TRBV7-2
TGTGCCAGCAGCTTAGACCAGCCACTCACAGGGTATGGCTACACCTTC
CASSLDQPLTGYGYTF
>-|TRBJ2-7|-|TRBV5-5
TGTGCCAGCAGCTTGGTAGTTGGTAGGACAGCGGGGGAGCAGTACTTC
CASSLVVGRTAGEQYF
>TRBD1|TRBJ1-2|-|TRBV15
TGTGCCACCAGCAGAGGCGCCCCGGGACAGGGGGCCTTTGGCTACACCTTC
CATSRGAPGQGAFGYTF
>TRBD2|TRBJ2-3|once|TRBV3-1/TRBV3-2
TGTGCCAGCAGCCAAGATCAGGGGCGGGGGGGCCGCACAGATACGCAGTATTTT
CASSQDQGRGGRTDTQYF
>-|TRBJ1-4|-|TRBV11-1
TGTGCCAGCAGCCGGGACGGGGGTAATGAAAAACTGTTTTTT
CASSRDGGNEKLFF
>TRBD1|TRBJ1-4|-|TRBV7-9
TGTGCCAGCAGCCGCCCTGGGACAGCAGGTGAAAAACTGTTTTTT
CASSRPGTAGEKLFF
>-|TRBJ2-7|-|TRBV14
TGTGCCAGCAGCCAAGTTTCGCGGAGCGAGCAGTACTTC
CASSQVSRSEQYF
>TRBD1|TRBJ2-1|-|TRBV7-2
TGTGCCAGCACCACCGGGACAGGGGCCTACAATGAGCAGTTCTTC
CASTTGTGAYNEQFF
>TRBD1|TRBJ1-1|-|TRBV13
TGTGCCAGCAGCCGAGCAGGGGGGAACACTGAAGCTTTCTTT
CASSRAGGNTEAFF
>-|TRBJ2-3|-|TRBV6-2/TRBV6-3
TGTGCCAGCAGTGTACAAGCCCAGGGTGATAGAGATACGCAGTATTTT
CASSVQAQGDRDTQYF
>TRBD1|TRBJ1-4|few|TRBV5-1
TGCGCCAGCAGCCTAGGGACAGGGAGGAGTGAAAAACTGTTTTTT
CASSLGTGRSEKLFF
>TRBD1|TRBJ1-4|-|TRBV18
TGTGCCAGTCGGACAGGGGATGAAAAACTGTTTTTT
CASRTGDEKLFF
>-|TRBJ1-3|-|TRBV27
TGTGCCAGCAGCGGGGGTAGCTCTGGAAACACCATATATTTT
CASSGGSSGNTIYF
>TRBD1|TRBJ1-2|-|TRBV5-4
TGTGCCAGCAGCTTGGCCGGGACAGGTCATGGCTACACCTTC
CASSLAGTGHGYTF
>-|TRBJ2-5|-|TRBV5-4
TGTGCCAGCAGCTCGCGGACAGGAGGGTTGGGGGAGACCCAGTACTTC
CASSSRTGGLGETQYF
>TRBD1|TRBJ1-1|-|TRBV6-6
TGTGCCAGCAGTTACCCCTACAGGGGACGGGACACTGAAGCTTTCTTT
CASSYPYRGRDTEAFF
>-|TRBJ1-1|-|TRBV7-2
TGTGCCAGCAGCGTTTTGGGCGGGGCAGGGCTGAACACTGAAGCTTTCTTT
CASSVLGGAGLNTEAFF
>-|TRBJ2-7|few|TRBV5-1
TGCGCCAGCAGCTTGAGTGGACAGTCCTACGAGCAGTACTTC
CASSLSGQSYEQYF
>TRBD1|TRBJ1-5|-|TRBV29-1
TGCAGCGTGGGGACAGGCGGAAGCAATCAGCCCCAGCATTTT
CSVGTGGSNQPQHF
>TRBD1|TRBJ1-1|-|TRBV24-1
TGTGCCACCAGTGACTCCCGGACAGGGGACACTGAAGCTTTCTTT
CATSDSRTGDTEAFF
>TRBD2|TRBJ2-3|-|TRBV4-3
TGCGCCAGCAGGCAAGGGACTAGCGGGGCGAACACAGATACGCAGTATTTT
CASRQGTSGANTDTQYF
>TRBD1|TRBJ1-3|-|TRBV28
TGTGCCAGCAGTTTAGTGACAGGGGCGGTCTCTGGAAACACCATATATTTT
CASSLVTGAVSGNTIYF